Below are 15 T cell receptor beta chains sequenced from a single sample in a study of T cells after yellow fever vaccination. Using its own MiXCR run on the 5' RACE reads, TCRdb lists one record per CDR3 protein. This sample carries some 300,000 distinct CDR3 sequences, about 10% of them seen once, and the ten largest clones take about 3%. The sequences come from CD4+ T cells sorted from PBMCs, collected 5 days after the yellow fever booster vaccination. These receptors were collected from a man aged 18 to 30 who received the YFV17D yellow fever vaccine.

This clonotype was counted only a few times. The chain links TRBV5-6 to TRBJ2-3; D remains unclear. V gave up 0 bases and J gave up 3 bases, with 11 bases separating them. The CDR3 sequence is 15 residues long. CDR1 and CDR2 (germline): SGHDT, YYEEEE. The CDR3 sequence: CASSLESGSTDTQYF. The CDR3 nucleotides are TGTGCCAGCAGCTTGGAGTCGGGCTCGACAGATACGCAGTATTTT. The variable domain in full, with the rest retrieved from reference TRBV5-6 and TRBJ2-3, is DAGVTQSPTHLIKTRGQQVTLRCSPKSGHDTVSWYQQALGQGPQFIFQYYEEEERQRGNFPDRFSGHQFPNYSSELNVNALLLGDSALYLCASSLESGSTDTQYFGPGTRLTVL.

The CDR3 reads CASSPVLDTQYF. DNA for the CDR3: TGTGCCAGCAGCCCGGTTTTGGATACGCAGTATTTT. The rearrangement links TRBV9 to TRBJ2-3; the D is unclear. CDR1 and CDR2 (germline): SGDLS, YYNGEE. The CDR3 contains 12 residues. Deletions cut 4 bases from V and 6 bases from J, with 9 bases between.

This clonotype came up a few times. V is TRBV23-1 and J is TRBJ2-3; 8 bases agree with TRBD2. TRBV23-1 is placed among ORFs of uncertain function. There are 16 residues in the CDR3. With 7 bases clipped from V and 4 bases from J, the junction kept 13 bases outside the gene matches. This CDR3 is CASTPPAGGRSDTQYF. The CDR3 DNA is TGCGCCAGCACACCTCCCGCGGGGGGCCGGTCAGATACGCAGTATTTT.

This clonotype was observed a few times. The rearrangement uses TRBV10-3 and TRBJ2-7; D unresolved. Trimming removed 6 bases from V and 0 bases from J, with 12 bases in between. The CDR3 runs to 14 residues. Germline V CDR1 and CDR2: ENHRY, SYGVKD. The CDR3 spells CAISSGKSSYEQYF. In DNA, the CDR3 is TGTGCCATCAGCTCAGGCAAGAGCTCCTACGAGCAGTACTTC.

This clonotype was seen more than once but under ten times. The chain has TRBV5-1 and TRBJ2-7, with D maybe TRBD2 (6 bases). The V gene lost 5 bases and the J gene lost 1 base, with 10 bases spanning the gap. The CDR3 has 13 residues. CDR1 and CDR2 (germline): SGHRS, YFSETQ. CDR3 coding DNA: TGCGCCAGCAGATTCGGGGGATCCTACGAGCAGTACTTC. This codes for CASRFGGSYEQYF.

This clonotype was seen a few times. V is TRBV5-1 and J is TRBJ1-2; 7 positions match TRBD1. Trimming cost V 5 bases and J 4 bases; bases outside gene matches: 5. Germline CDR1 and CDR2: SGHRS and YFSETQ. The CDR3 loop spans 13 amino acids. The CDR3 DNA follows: TGCGCCAGCAGACCGGGACAGAGCTATGGCTACACCTTC. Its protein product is CASRPGQSYGYTF.

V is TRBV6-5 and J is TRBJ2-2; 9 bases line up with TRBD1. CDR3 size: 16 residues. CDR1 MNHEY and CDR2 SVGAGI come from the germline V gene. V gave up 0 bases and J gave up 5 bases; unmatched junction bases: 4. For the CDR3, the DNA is TGTGCCAGCAGTTACTCACAGGGGGCGGGTACCGGGGAGCTGTTTTTT. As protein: CASSYSQGAGTGELFF.

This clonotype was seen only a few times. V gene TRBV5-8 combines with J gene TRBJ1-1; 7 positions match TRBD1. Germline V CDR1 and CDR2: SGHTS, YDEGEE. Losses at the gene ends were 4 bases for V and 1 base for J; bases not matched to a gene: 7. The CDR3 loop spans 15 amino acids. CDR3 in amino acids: CASSPLQGENTEAFF. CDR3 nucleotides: TGTGCCAGCAGCCCCTTGCAGGGGGAGAACACTGAAGCTTTCTTT.

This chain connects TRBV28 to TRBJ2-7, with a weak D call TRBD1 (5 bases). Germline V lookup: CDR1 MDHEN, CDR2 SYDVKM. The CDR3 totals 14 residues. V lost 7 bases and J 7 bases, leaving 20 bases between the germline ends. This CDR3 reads CASIQNVGDREQYF. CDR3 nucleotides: TGTGCCAGCATCCAGAATGTAGGGGATCGGGAGCAGTACTTC.

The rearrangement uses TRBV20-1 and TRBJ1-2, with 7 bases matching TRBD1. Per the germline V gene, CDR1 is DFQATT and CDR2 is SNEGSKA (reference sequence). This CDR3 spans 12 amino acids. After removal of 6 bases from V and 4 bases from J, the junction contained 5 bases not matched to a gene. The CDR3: CSARDRSYGYTF. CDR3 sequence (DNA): TGCAGTGCCCGGGACAGATCCTATGGCTACACCTTC.

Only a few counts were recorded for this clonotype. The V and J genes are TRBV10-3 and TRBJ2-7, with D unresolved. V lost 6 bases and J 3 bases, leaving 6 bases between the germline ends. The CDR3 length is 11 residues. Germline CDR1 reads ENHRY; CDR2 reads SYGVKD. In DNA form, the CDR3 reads TGTGCCATCAGCCCTAGCTACGAGCAGTACTTC. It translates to CAISPSYEQYF.

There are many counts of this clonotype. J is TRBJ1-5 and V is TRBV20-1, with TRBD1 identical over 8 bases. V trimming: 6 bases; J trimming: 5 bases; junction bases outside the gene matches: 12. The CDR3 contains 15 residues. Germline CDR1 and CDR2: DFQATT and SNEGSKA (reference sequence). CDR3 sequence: CSAETAGTGDQPQHF. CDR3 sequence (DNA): TGCAGTGCCGAGACCGCCGGGACAGGAGATCAGCCCCAGCATTTT.

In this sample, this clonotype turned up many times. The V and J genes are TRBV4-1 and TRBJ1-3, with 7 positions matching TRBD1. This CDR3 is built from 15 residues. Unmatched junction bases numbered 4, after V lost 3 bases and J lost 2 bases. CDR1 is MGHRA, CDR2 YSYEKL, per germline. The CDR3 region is CASSQGGTAGNTIYF. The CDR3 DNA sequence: TGCGCCAGCAGCCAGGGCGGGACAGCTGGAAACACCATATATTTT.

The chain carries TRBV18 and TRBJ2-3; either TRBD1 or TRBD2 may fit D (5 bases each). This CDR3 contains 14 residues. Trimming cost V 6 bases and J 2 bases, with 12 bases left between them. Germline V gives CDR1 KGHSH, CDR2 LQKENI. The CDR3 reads CASSRGTDTDTQYF. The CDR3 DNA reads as TGTGCCAGCTCCCGAGGGACCGACACAGATACGCAGTATTTT.

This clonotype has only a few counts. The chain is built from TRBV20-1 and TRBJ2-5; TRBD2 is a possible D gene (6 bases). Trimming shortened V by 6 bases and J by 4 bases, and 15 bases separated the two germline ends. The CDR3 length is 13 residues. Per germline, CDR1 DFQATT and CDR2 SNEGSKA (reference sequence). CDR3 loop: CSARLVGGETQYF. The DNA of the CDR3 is TGCAGTGCCAGACTAGTTGGCGGAGAGACCCAGTACTTC.